These T cell receptor beta chains were read from a single sample in a study of T cells after yellow fever vaccination. TCRdb redid the calling of the 5' RACE reads with MiXCR, one entry per CDR3 protein. The sample yields about 73,000 distinct CDR3 sequences, approximately 8% seen once. Sequenced material: CD8+ T cells sorted from PBMCs, taken on the day of the yellow fever booster vaccination. The source of these receptors is a man between 25 and 39 years old who received the YFV17D yellow fever vaccine. The CDR3 runs from the conserved cysteine through the conserved F or W. Fields, in order: V gene, J gene, clone size, CDR3 protein. Clone size is given for some rows only: seen once, a few or many times, or a class if the clone is expanded.

v_gene: TRBV6-2/TRBV6-3; j_gene: TRBJ2-7; abundance: few; CDR3aa: CASSYSHYEQYF
v_gene: TRBV12-3/TRBV12-4; j_gene: TRBJ2-7; abundance: NA; CDR3aa: CASSHDYEQYF
v_gene: TRBV4-2; j_gene: TRBJ2-2; abundance: many; CDR3aa: CASSQLYLVTNTGELFF
v_gene: TRBV29-1; j_gene: TRBJ2-3; abundance: NA; CDR3aa: CSVEGVPLSTDTQYF
v_gene: TRBV9; j_gene: TRBJ1-2; abundance: NA; CDR3aa: CASSLFSGAGPDGYTF
v_gene: TRBV20-1; j_gene: TRBJ2-7; abundance: few; CDR3aa: CSARDREVEYEQYF
v_gene: TRBV6-5; j_gene: TRBJ2-4; abundance: medium-sized; CDR3aa: CASSPSGNIQYF
v_gene: TRBV25-1; j_gene: TRBJ2-1; abundance: few; CDR3aa: CASSEYFQTVYNEQFF
v_gene: TRBV4-3; j_gene: TRBJ2-1; abundance: few; CDR3aa: CASSHTGVNEQFF
v_gene: TRBV19; j_gene: TRBJ2-6; abundance: NA; CDR3aa: CASSGTGGSGANVLTF
v_gene: TRBV30; j_gene: TRBJ2-7; abundance: NA; CDR3aa: CAWRAAFYEQYF
v_gene: TRBV7-6; j_gene: TRBJ2-1; abundance: NA; CDR3aa: CASSLTTSGMNEQFF
v_gene: TRBV19; j_gene: TRBJ2-1; abundance: few; CDR3aa: CASSIGGVGPFNEQFF
v_gene: TRBV7-9; j_gene: TRBJ1-1; abundance: NA; CDR3aa: CASSSGSTNTEAFF
v_gene: TRBV5-1; j_gene: TRBJ2-7; abundance: NA; CDR3aa: CASSQRTAFYEQYF
v_gene: TRBV9; j_gene: TRBJ2-1; abundance: NA; CDR3aa: CASSDRTSASVGNEQFF
v_gene: TRBV19; j_gene: TRBJ2-7; abundance: NA; CDR3aa: CASSIDLGGAYEQYF
v_gene: TRBV6-2/TRBV6-3; j_gene: TRBJ2-7; abundance: few; CDR3aa: CASSYRRGWSFYEQYF
v_gene: TRBV15; j_gene: TRBJ2-5; abundance: many; CDR3aa: CATRSGTSSQETQYF
v_gene: TRBV10-3; j_gene: TRBJ2-7; abundance: many; CDR3aa: CAISEGAYEQYF
v_gene: TRBV19; j_gene: TRBJ2-2; abundance: few; CDR3aa: CASSIGGAGELFF
v_gene: TRBV6-5; j_gene: TRBJ2-7; abundance: many; CDR3aa: CASSYSIQMKRNEQYF
v_gene: TRBV29-1; j_gene: TRBJ1-2; abundance: NA; CDR3aa: CSVDSGMGGYTF
v_gene: TRBV5-6; j_gene: TRBJ2-4; abundance: few; CDR3aa: CASSLVGGWGKNIQYF
v_gene: TRBV12-3/TRBV12-4; j_gene: TRBJ2-2; abundance: few; CDR3aa: CASSLAGGTPSVTGELFF
v_gene: TRBV7-9; j_gene: TRBJ2-2; abundance: many; CDR3aa: CASSGDRAWTGELFF
v_gene: TRBV14; j_gene: TRBJ1-2; abundance: few; CDR3aa: CASSQDPAGSDYGYTF
v_gene: TRBV20-1; j_gene: TRBJ2-5; abundance: NA; CDR3aa: CCARESTSGPQETQYF
v_gene: TRBV28; j_gene: TRBJ1-6; abundance: NA; CDR3aa: CASNAGVAYNSPLHF
v_gene: TRBV12-3/TRBV12-4; j_gene: TRBJ2-5; abundance: NA; CDR3aa: CASSSTETQYF
v_gene: TRBV3-1; j_gene: TRBJ2-7; abundance: few; CDR3aa: CASSQVPQSGLFNEQYF
v_gene: TRBV21-1; j_gene: TRBJ2-7; abundance: NA; CDR3aa: CASDTGTGVYEQYF
v_gene: TRBV29-1; j_gene: TRBJ2-7; abundance: NA; CDR3aa: CSVDRGESYEQYF
v_gene: TRBV27; j_gene: TRBJ2-7; abundance: many; CDR3aa: CASSLRGTVYGQYF
v_gene: TRBV6-1; j_gene: TRBJ2-7; abundance: few; CDR3aa: CASSRDKTYEQYF
v_gene: TRBV7-9; j_gene: TRBJ1-3; abundance: few; CDR3aa: CASSLGWGAAGNTIYF
v_gene: TRBV6-5; j_gene: TRBJ2-3; abundance: NA; CDR3aa: CASSYSSGESTDTQYF
v_gene: TRBV6-1; j_gene: TRBJ1-5; abundance: NA; CDR3aa: CASSDDRISNQPQHF
v_gene: TRBV3-1; j_gene: TRBJ2-7; abundance: NA; CDR3aa: CASSQGGLATYEQYF
v_gene: TRBV10-3; j_gene: TRBJ1-1; abundance: NA; CDR3aa: CAISDRTDTEAFF
v_gene: TRBV4-3; j_gene: TRBJ2-7; abundance: many; CDR3aa: CASSQDPTGNEQYF
v_gene: TRBV27; j_gene: TRBJ1-5; abundance: few; CDR3aa: CASSPSTNQPQHF
v_gene: TRBV6-1; j_gene: TRBJ2-3; abundance: NA; CDR3aa: CASTPTGLEAQYF
v_gene: TRBV27; j_gene: TRBJ1-2; abundance: many; CDR3aa: CASSPGGYGYTF
v_gene: TRBV4-3; j_gene: TRBJ2-1; abundance: medium-sized; CDR3aa: CASSQPGTGATNEQFF